This T cell receptor beta chain was recovered during a study of blood T cell repertoires in COVID-19. Background on the study: In each case, the material was cDNA or gDNA derived from T cells, B-cell-depleted T cells, or PBMCs.

Authors' analysis steps: Estimation of nucleated cell counts relied on the amplification of reference gene primers. The data were produced by immunoSEQ multiplex PCR, yet TCRdb's version contains in-frame clones alone and is incomplete. The V and J calls and clone size are taken from that table; D and trimming were inferred from the DNA. The data show about 140,000 clones, about four fifths seen once. The J segment lost 4 bases and the V segment lost 0 bases, leaving 3 bases of the junction unmatched. CDR3 size: 15 residues. Germline V gives CDR1 SGDLS, CDR2 YYNGEE. Material for sequencing was peripheral blood. The chain recombines TRBV9 with TRBJ2-1, with 8 positions matching TRBD2. The receptor was derived from a human donor in a cohort sampled during active COVID-19. CDR3 sequence reads: CASSVAGGIYNEQFF. The CDR3 DNA reads as TGTGCCAGCAGCGTAGCGGGGGGGATTTACAATGAGCAGTTCTTC.